This T cell receptor (beta chain) was obtained from a study of CD4 and CD8 cells across lung adenocarcinoma regions. Germline CDR1 MNHNS, CDR2 SASEGT. Trimming pared 7 bases from V and 0 bases from J, leaving 19 bases between. The CDR3 loop spans 16 amino acids. Donors had localized lung adenocarcinoma, a non-small cell lung cancer. One entry per CDR3 protein results from TCRdb running MiXCR on the PCR reads. The data show around 16,000 distinct CDR3 sequences, roughly 51% seen once. This clonotype is large (0.1 to 1%) in the sample. The specimen sequenced was CD8+ T cells from the center of a lung tumor. This receptor was identified in a female donor with lung adenocarcinoma. The CD4 and CD8 labels of this study may be unreliable. The chain employs TRBV6-1 and TRBJ2-7, with D perhaps given as TRBD1 or TRBD2 (5 bases each). The CDR3 region is CASTLDRDDSSYEQYF. The CDR3 coding sequence is TGTGCCAGCACACTTGACCGGGACGATAGCTCCTACGAGCAGTACTTC.